Shown below are 29 T cell receptor beta chains from a single sample sequenced in a study of T-cell reconstitution after alpha-beta-depleted transplantation in children. Unique molecular identifiers were incorporated during preparation of the TCRbeta library. TCRdb re-called the PCR reads with MiXCR, one entry per CDR3 protein. The sample records approximately 83,000 distinct CDR3 sequences, roughly 7.7% being singletons. The sample was PBMCs from the stem cell graft donor, taken from the stem cell graft. The receptors were gathered from a human donor who donated a stem cell graft to a child with congenital amegakaryocytic thrombocytopenia.

The genes are TRBV12-3 or TRBV12-4 and TRBJ2-2; 7 bases fit TRBD1. The ends lost 6 bases at V and 7 bases at J; junction bases unmatched: 5. The length of the CDR3 is 13 residues. The CDR3 DNA reads TGTGCCAGCAGGAAACAGGGGTTCGGGGAGCTGTTTTTT. Translation: CASRKQGFGELFF.

In its sample, this clonotype was seen many times. The chain recombines TRBV20-1 with TRBJ2-7; D remains ambiguous. The CDR3 runs 12 residues. The germline V gene has CDR1 DFQATT and CDR2 SNEGSKA (reference sequence). V dropped 1 base and J dropped 4 bases, with 8 bases sitting between them. The CDR3, as DNA: TGCAGTGCTAGAGCTAGGGATTACGAGCAGTACTTC. This translates into CSARARDYEQYF.

This clonotype was recorded many times. The chain combines TRBV4-1 with TRBJ1-1; 8 bases agree with TRBD1. V lost 4 bases to trimming and J lost 5 bases; unmatched junction nucleotides: 3. This CDR3 comprises 13 residues. Germline V gives CDR1 MGHRA, CDR2 YSYEKL. CDR3: CASSRRQGTEAFF. In nucleotides, the CDR3 is TGCGCCAGCAGCCGACGACAGGGGACTGAAGCTTTCTTT.

This clonotype was recorded many times. The CDR3 region is CASSMGSPSTDTQYF. The CDR3 bases are TGTGCCAGCTCTATGGGGAGTCCTAGCACAGATACGCAGTATTTT. This chain links TRBV12-3 or TRBV12-4 with TRBJ2-3, with D possibly matching TRBD2 (5 bases). This CDR3 contains 15 residues. V dropped 8 bases and J dropped 0 bases, with 15 bases sitting between them.

The chain combines TRBV2 with TRBJ1-5; D remains ambiguous. CDR1 and CDR2 (germline): SNHLY, FYNNEI. CDR3 size: 11 residues. V was cut by 6 bases and J by 9 bases, with 9 bases left in between. CDR3 DNA sequence: TGTGCCAGCAGGGGCAGCGGGCCCCAGCATTTT. Translation: CASRGSGPQHF.

This clonotype was detected only a few times. V gene TRBV12-3 or TRBV12-4 combines with J gene TRBJ2-7, with TRBD1 matching 10 bases. This CDR3 has 15 residues. V shed 4 bases, J shed 4 bases, and the junction held 7 bases outside the gene matches. CDR3 DNA sequence: TGTGCCAGCAGTTCTGTAGGGACAGGGGATTACGAGCAGTACTTC. Protein: CASSSVGTGDYEQYF.

This clonotype was recorded many times. This chain connects TRBV29-1 to TRBJ2-1; 7 bases map to TRBD1. The V and J ends lost 4 bases and 9 bases, in that order; junction bases with no gene match: 9. This CDR3 comprises 13 residues. Germline CDR1 is SQVTM and CDR2 is ANQGSEA. The CDR3 bases are TGCAGCGTTGTAGGCAGGGGGATAATTGAGCAGTTCTTC. Protein sequence: CSVVGRGIIEQFF.

This clonotype has ten or more counts. J is TRBJ2-7 and V is TRBV7-8, with TRBD1 identical over 8 bases. V shed 7 bases and J 2 bases; nucleotides not matched to a gene: 16. This CDR3 is 17 amino acids long. CDR1 and CDR2 from the germline V gene are SGHVS and FQNEAQ. CDR3 amino acids: CASTSRRMVRGPYEQYF. CDR3 in DNA: TGTGCCAGCACGTCCAGGCGAATGGTCAGGGGGCCCTACGAGCAGTACTTC.

The CDR3 spells CSGYRGGETQYF. Here the CDR3 DNA reads TGCAGCGGGTACAGGGGGGGAGAGACCCAGTACTTC. The rearrangement links TRBV29-1 to TRBJ2-5, with D possibly TRBD1 on 8 matching bases. Trimming took 7 bases from V and 4 from J, leaving 13 bases between them. The germline CDR1 and CDR2 sequences are SQVTM and ANQGSEA. The CDR3 runs 12 residues.

This clonotype occurred many times. The chain combines TRBV7-9 with TRBJ1-1, with TRBD1 as a possible D gene (6 bases). Germline V lookup: CDR1 SEHNR, CDR2 FQNEAQ (reference sequence). The CDR3 covers 16 residues. Trimming removed 1 base from V and 6 bases from J, with 18 bases in between. The CDR3 coding sequence is TGTGCCAGCAGCTTAGAACGGGGCAGGGGATGGGCTGAAGCTTTCTTT. As protein: CASSLERGRGWAEAFF.

This clonotype showed up just a few times. The chain has TRBV2 and TRBJ1-3; no reliable D call. Germline-derived CDR1 and CDR2 are SNHLY and FYNNEI. V dropped 8 bases and J dropped 9 bases, with 11 bases sitting between them. The CDR3 covers 11 residues. In DNA, the CDR3 is TGTGCCAGCGGGTCGGGGAGCACCATATATTTT. The encoded protein is CASGSGSTIYF.

This clonotype was seen only a few times. One end of the junction fails to match germline, which may point to a read error. DNA for the CDR3: TGCAGTGCTGGAGACCTGGGGAATCAGCCCCAGCATTTT. Translating it yields CSAGDLGNQPQHF. The chain recombines TRBV20-1 with TRBJ1-5; D is unclear. The CDR3 contains 13 residues. Germline CDR1 reads DFQATT; CDR2 reads SNEGSKA (reference sequence).

The chain carries TRBV20-1 and TRBJ1-6, with a weak D call TRBD1 (5 bases). The V end was cut by 0 bases, the J end by 9 bases, with 18 bases between. This CDR3 spans 16 amino acids. Looked up from germline, CDR1 is DFQATT and CDR2 is SNEGSKA (reference sequence). The CDR3 protein is CSARDQGAVGSSPLHF. The CDR3 DNA follows: TGCAGTGCTAGAGATCAAGGGGCCGTTGGAAGTTCACCCCTCCACTTT.

This clonotype was recorded at least ten times. V usage is TRBV12-3 or TRBV12-4 and J usage is TRBJ1-1; D call uncertain. This CDR3 region has 17 residues. V was cut by 3 bases and J by 4 bases, with 21 bases left in between. The CDR3 loop is CASSFLATQDSGTEAFF. CDR3 nucleotides: TGTGCCAGCAGTTTTCTCGCAACCCAGGACTCGGGCACTGAAGCTTTCTTT.

V is TRBV3-1 and J is TRBJ2-1, with D unclear. There are 16 residues in the CDR3. V was cut by 11 bases and J by 2 bases, with 22 bases left in between. In germline, CDR1 is LGHDT, CDR2 YNNKEL (reference sequence). The CDR3 here is CASTQGTTQPYNEQFF. The CDR3 DNA follows: TGTGCCTCCACCCAAGGTACAACACAACCCTACAATGAGCAGTTCTTC.

This clonotype was counted at least ten times. V gene TRBV4-1 combines with J gene TRBJ1-5; TRBD1 is a possible D gene (6 bases). This CDR3 is built from 16 residues. The ends were cut back, 4 bases at V and 0 bases at J, with 13 bases in the middle. Looked up from germline, CDR1 is MGHRA and CDR2 is YSYEKL. The CDR3 sequence is CASSPGTLNSNQPQHF. The CDR3 region has the DNA TGCGCCAGCAGCCCGGGGACACTCAATAGCAATCAGCCCCAGCATTTT.

This clonotype was found many times. The rearrangement uses TRBV7-2 and TRBJ1-1; tentative D call: TRBD1 (5 bases). The germline CDR1 and CDR2 sequences are SGHTA and FQGNSA. CDR3 length: 15 residues. Trimming cost V 5 bases and J 0 bases, with 13 bases left between them. In nucleotides, the CDR3 is TGTGCCAGCAGCCCACCCGGGACGGTGAACACTGAAGCTTTCTTT. This codes for CASSPPGTVNTEAFF.

In its sample, this clonotype was seen many times. This chain uses TRBV27 with TRBJ1-1, with 8 bases fitting TRBD1. Germline V gives CDR1 MNHEY, CDR2 SMNVEV (reference sequence). The CDR3 has 14 amino acids. The V and J ends lost 4 bases and 1 base, in that order; junction bases with no gene match: 2. The DNA of the CDR3 is TGTGCCAGCAGTTCGGACAGGGCGAACACTGAAGCTTTCTTT. This sequence encodes CASSSDRANTEAFF.

This clonotype was picked up many times. This chain uses TRBV21-1 with TRBJ1-6; the D segment call TRBD1 is taken from the table without a DNA check. TRBV21-1 is a pseudogene. The CDR3 extends over 20 amino acids. The CDR3 spells CASSKGLKYRASSYNSPLHF. CDR3 sequence (DNA): TGTGCCAGCAGCAAGGGCCTTAAATACCGGGCAAGCTCCTATAATTCACCCCTCCACTTT.

There are many counts of this clonotype. The rearrangement uses TRBV19 and TRBJ1-2; 7 bases fit TRBD1. CDR3 size: 14 residues. J was trimmed by 4 bases and V by 5 bases; bases with no gene match: 7. Germline V lookup: CDR1 LNHDA, CDR2 SQIVND (reference sequence). The CDR3 DNA is TGTGCCAGTAGTCCCACCGGGACAGCCTATGGCTACACCTTC. This encodes CASSPTGTAYGYTF. The full variable domain, with the rest looked up from reference TRBV19 and TRBJ1-2, is DGGITQSPKYLFRKEGQNVTLSCEQNLNHDAMYWYRQDPGQGLRLIYYSQIVNDFQKGDIAEGYSVSREKKESFPLTVTSAQKNPTAFYLCASSPTGTAYGYTFGSGTRLTVV.

Ten or more counts support this clonotype. The J gene is TRBJ2-1, the V gene TRBV5-1; TRBD1 agrees at 9 bases. This CDR3 region has 15 residues. The junction had 18 bases not matched to a gene; V was cut back by 4 bases and J by 16 bases. CDR1 SGHRS and CDR2 YFSETQ come from the germline V gene. The CDR3 region is CASSTDRDRVMGQFF. CDR3 nucleotide sequence: TGCGCCAGCAGCACGGACCGGGACAGGGTCATGGGACAATTCTTC.

This clonotype was observed a single time. The chain is built from TRBV4-2 and TRBJ2-1, with 11 positions matching TRBD2. Germline assignment: CDR1 LGHNA and CDR2 YNFKEQ. The CDR3 is 18 residues long. Trimming at V came to 1 base and at J to 0 bases, leaving 5 bases not matched to a gene. CDR3 sequence: CASSQGLTSGGSYNEQFF. CDR3 DNA: TGTGCCAGCAGCCAAGGGCTCACTAGCGGGGGCTCCTACAATGAGCAGTTCTTC.

This clonotype came up many times. The chain links TRBV12-3 or TRBV12-4 to TRBJ2-3; D is unclear. The V gene lost 2 bases and the J gene lost 4 bases, with 7 bases spanning the gap. This CDR3 spans 13 amino acids. Written as DNA, the CDR3 is TGTGCCAGCAGTTTAACTAACCCAGATACGCAGTATTTT. Encoded protein: CASSLTNPDTQYF.

In this sample, this clonotype turned up many times. The J gene is TRBJ2-1, the V gene TRBV5-1, with TRBD2 matching over 8 bases. Unmatched junction bases numbered 5, after V lost 3 bases and J lost 6 bases. CDR3 size: 14 residues. Germline CDR1 SGHRS, CDR2 YFSETQ. CDR3: CASSSGGTGNEQFF. The CDR3 DNA is TGCGCCAGCAGCTCGGGAGGGACTGGCAATGAGCAGTTCTTC. The entire variable domain, with the rest obtained from reference TRBV5-1 and TRBJ2-1, is as follows: KAGVTQTPRYLIKTRGQQVTLSCSPISGHRSVSWYQQTPGQGLQFLFEYFSETQRNKGNFPGRFSGRQFSNSRSEMNVSTLELGDSALYLCASSSGGTGNEQFFGPGTRLTVL.

This clonotype has at least ten counts. This chain uses TRBV6-1 with TRBJ1-5, with unresolved D. The ends were cut back, 0 bases at V and 7 bases at J, with 7 bases in the middle. This CDR3 has 13 amino acids. The germline gives CDR1 MNHNS, CDR2 SASEGT. The CDR3 is CASSEALGQPQHF. The CDR3 DNA reads TGTGCCAGCAGTGAAGCGTTGGGGCAGCCCCAGCATTTT.

This clonotype was seen at least ten times. The chain couples TRBV20-1 to TRBJ2-7; 12 bases agree with TRBD2. Germline V gene sequence: CDR1 DFQATT, CDR2 SNEGSKA (reference sequence). V shed 2 bases and J 4 bases; nucleotides not matched to a gene: 9. The CDR3 spans 16 residues. The CDR3 spells CSARFTSGGRLYEQYF. For the CDR3, the DNA is TGCAGTGCTAGATTTACTAGCGGGGGGCGTTTATACGAGCAGTACTTC.

This clonotype was counted at least ten times. The rearrangement joins TRBV20-1 to TRBJ2-5, with D possibly matching TRBD2 (6 bases). The CDR3 loop spans 13 amino acids. Trimming took off 6 bases at V and 1 base at J, with 12 bases between the two ends. Germline lookup yields CDR1 DFQATT and CDR2 SNEGSKA (reference sequence). CDR3 sequence reads: CSAPWGVQETQYF. The CDR3, as DNA: TGCAGTGCCCCATGGGGGGTCCAAGAGACCCAGTACTTC.

This chain joins TRBV4-2 and TRBJ1-2; possible D gene TRBD1, 6 bases. The V and J ends lost 4 bases and 4 bases respectively, with 22 bases between them. Germline CDR1 is LGHNA and CDR2 is YNFKEQ. The CDR3 contains 17 residues. The CDR3 nucleotides are TGTGCCAGCAGCCCCACTCCAGGAGAGGGGGTGGGCTATGGCTACACCTTC. It encodes CASSPTPGEGVGYGYTF.

This clonotype appeared once. This may stem from a read error, because a much larger clone lies one nucleotide away. The chain carries TRBV5-1 and TRBJ1-2; 9 nucleotides agree with TRBD1. Germline-derived CDR1 and CDR2 are SGHRS and YFSETQ. The CDR3 length is 17 residues. The DNA of the CDR3 is TGCGCCAGCAGCAGGGGGACAGGGCGGTCCTTAGGCTATGGCGACACCTTC. The encoded protein is CASSRGTGRSLGYGDTF. Using reference TRBV5-1 and TRBJ1-2 for the parts outside the CDR3, the full variable domain is KAGVTQTPRYLIKTRGQQVTLSCSPISGHRSVSWYQQTPGQGLQFLFEYFSETQRNKGNFPGRFSGRQFSNSRSEMNVSTLELGDSALYLCASSRGTGRSLGYGDTFGSGTRLTVV.